The rows below give T cell receptor beta chains drawn from one sample of a study of human T cells and chemical hapten exposure. One entry per CDR3 protein, called by TCRdb with MiXCR from the RACE reads. In the table there are about 350,000 distinct CDR3 sequences, around 5% of which are singletons. Sequencing was performed on whole blood, taken in connection with sensitization to the hapten diphenylcyclopropenone (DPC). The receptors were gathered from a woman aged 18 to 35 with alopecia areata. Some clones in this sample may be carry-over from other donors' samples. The CDR3 runs from the conserved cysteine through the conserved F or W. The D gene is left open where the match is weak. Rows give clone size only sometimes, using once, few, many, or a class for an expanded clone.

V	D	size	J	DNA	CDR3
TRBV12-3/TRBV12-4	TRBD1	.	TRBJ1-1	TGTGCCAGCAGTCATGGACAGGGGGCTGTGAACACTGAAGCTTTCTTT	CASSHGQGAVNTEAFF
TRBV27	TRBD1	few	TRBJ2-1	TGTGCCAGCGCAATCCAGGGGGCGGGGTACAATGAGCAGTTCTTC	CASAIQGAGYNEQFF
TRBV24-1	.	many	TRBJ2-1	TGTGCCACCAGTATCGGGTATATTGATAATGAGCAGTTCTTC	CATSIGYIDNEQFF
TRBV7-2	TRBD2	many	TRBJ2-3	TGTGCCAGCAGCTTCACTAGCGGGGGGGCCGGCACAGATACGCAGTATTTT	CASSFTSGGAGTDTQYF
TRBV7-3	.	many	TRBJ2-6	TGTGCCAGCAGCTTAATAATCGGGGCTGGGGCCAACGTCCTGACTTTC	CASSLIIGAGANVLTF
TRBV27	.	few	TRBJ2-3	TGTGCCAGCAGTTTTGTCAGCCCCACAGATACGCAGTATTTT	CASSFVSPTDTQYF
TRBV10-3	.	many	TRBJ1-4	TGTGCCATCGGGACGACTGAAAAACTGTTTTTT	CAIGTTEKLFF
TRBV6-2/TRBV6-3	.	.	TRBJ1-1	TGTGCCAGCAGTTACGACCGAGAAATTCCAACTGAAGCTTTCTTT	CASSYDREIPTEAFF
TRBV12-3/TRBV12-4	.	many	TRBJ1-6	TGTGCCAGCAGTCAAAGCCCTCAATCAGGGGCTTTGAATAATTCACCCCTCCACTTT	CASSQSPQSGALNNSPLHF
TRBV27	.	few	TRBJ2-1	TGTGCCAGCAGTTCAAACACCGGGACGCCTTCCTACAATGAGCAGTTCTTC	CASSSNTGTPSYNEQFF
TRBV12-3/TRBV12-4	TRBD1	many	TRBJ1-5	TGTGCCAGCAGCTATGGGACAGGTGGTAATCAGCCCCAGCATTTT	CASSYGTGGNQPQHF
TRBV28	.	.	TRBJ1-1	TGTGCCAGCAACGCAGGGGACGTCACTGAAGCTTTCTTT	CASNAGDVTEAFF
TRBV20-1	.	many	TRBJ1-1	TGCAGTGCTATTCCAAGGGGATACACTGAAGCTTTCTTT	CSAIPRGYTEAFF
TRBV3-1	.	many	TRBJ1-5	TGTGCCAGCAGCTCCCTTGATCAGCCCCAGCATTTT	CASSSLDQPQHF
TRBV11-2	.	many	TRBJ2-7	TGTGCCAGCAGCTTAGATCGGACTTACGAGCAGTACTTC	CASSLDRTYEQYF
TRBV27	TRBD1	few	TRBJ1-4	TGTGCCAGCAGTATAAAAGGACAGGGATTGGTTGAAAAACTGTTTTTT	CASSIKGQGLVEKLFF
TRBV12-3/TRBV12-4	.	few	TRBJ1-6	TGTGCCAGCAGTTTTAAGGGGGTCGGTTCACCCCTCCACTTT	CASSFKGVGSPLHF
TRBV6-5	TRBD1	many	TRBJ1-4	TGTGCCAGCAGTTACTCGAGGGGGACAGCACTTGAAAAACTGTTTTTT	CASSYSRGTALEKLFF
TRBV6-2/TRBV6-3	TRBD2	many	TRBJ2-3	TGTGCCAGCAGTTACTCGGGACTAGCGGGGTCAGATACGCAGTATTTT	CASSYSGLAGSDTQYF
TRBV5-4	.	.	TRBJ1-4	TGTGCCAGCAGCTTGTCGGATGGCCGGGCAGAAAAACTGTCTTTT	CASSLSDGRAEKLSF
TRBV6-6	.	many	TRBJ1-5	TGTGCCAGCAGGCCGACAGCGTTCAATCAGCCCCAGCATTTT	CASRPTAFNQPQHF
TRBV6-6	.	few	TRBJ1-6	TGTGCCAGCAGTTACGGTCGGCATAATTCACCCCTCCACTTT	CASSYGRHNSPLHF
TRBV24-1	.	few	TRBJ2-7	TGTGCCACCTCGGGACTCACGGGCGAGCAGTACTTC	CATSGLTGEQYF
TRBV3-1	.	many	TRBJ2-2	TGTGCCAGCAGCCAAGTGTTTAGGCATCCCGGGGAGCTGTTTTTT	CASSQVFRHPGELFF
TRBV6-1	TRBD1	many	TRBJ1-3	TGTGCCAGCAGCCGGGACAGGGCCGGAAACACCATATATTTT	CASSRDRAGNTIYF
TRBV19	TRBD1	.	TRBJ2-2	TGTGCCAGTAGGGGACAGGGCCCCGGGGAGCTGTTTTTT	CASRGQGPGELFF
TRBV5-1	.	.	TRBJ2-3	TGCGCCAGCAGCTATTGGAGAGGGGAGGGCACAGATACGCAGTATTTT	CASSYWRGEGTDTQYF
TRBV6-2/TRBV6-3	TRBD1	many	TRBJ1-6	TGTGCCAGCAGTTACTCCGGACAGGGCCGGTCACCCCTCCACTTT	CASSYSGQGRSPLHF
TRBV18	TRBD1	many	TRBJ1-2	TGTGCCAGCTCACCAGGACAGGGGATCATGGATGGCTACACCTTC	CASSPGQGIMDGYTF
TRBV15	TRBD1	.	TRBJ1-2	TGTGCCACCAGCGGACAGGGATCTAGCGGCTACACCTTC	CATSGQGSSGYTF
TRBV20-1	TRBD2	many	TRBJ2-1	TGCAGTGCTAGAGATCTGAGCGGGGCAGATTACAATGAGCAGTTCTTC	CSARDLSGADYNEQFF
TRBV12-3/TRBV12-4	.	.	TRBJ2-5	TGTGCCAGCAGTTTCGCAGACCAAGAGACCCAGTACTTC	CASSFADQETQYF
TRBV29-1	TRBD1	few	TRBJ2-1	TGCAGCGTTGAAGATGCGGGACAGGGGGCGAGGTACAATGAGCAGTTCTTC	CSVEDAGQGARYNEQFF
TRBV4-2	.	.	TRBJ2-2	TGTGCCAGCAGCCAGGGAAGCCTCCGGGGGGCTGTCAACGGGGAGCTGTTTTTT	CASSQGSLRGAVNGELFF
TRBV7-9	.	few	TRBJ1-5	TGTGCCAGCAGCTCTATAAACGTGGGGAATCAGCCCCAGCATTTT	CASSSINVGNQPQHF
TRBV7-2	TRBD1	.	TRBJ1-1	TGTGCCAGCAGCGGGGGGACAGCGAACACTGAAGCTTTCTTT	CASSGGTANTEAFF
TRBV4-3	.	few	TRBJ1-6	TGCGCCAGCAGCCAAGTAGGAGGCTCACCCCTCCACTTT	CASSQVGGSPLHF
TRBV7-6	.	many	TRBJ1-2	TGTGCCAGCAGCTTAGAACAGAACTATGGCTACACCTTC	CASSLEQNYGYTF
TRBV5-1	TRBD1	.	TRBJ2-5	TGCGCCAGCAGACAGGGGATCGGAGAGACCCAGTACTTC	CASRQGIGETQYF
TRBV3-1	.	.	TRBJ2-2	TGTGCCAGCAGCCTGGGACTCCAGAACACCGGGGAGCTGTTTTTT	CASSLGLQNTGELFF